Only a few counts were recorded for the clone carrying this TCR beta chain. This entry comes from a study of blood T cell repertoires in COVID-19. Overall study: Both acute and convalescent COVID-19 samples were obtained from the United States, Italy and Spain.

The germline gives CDR1 SGHRS, CDR2 YFSETQ. This CDR3 is built from 16 residues. V trimming: 4 bases; J trimming: 4 bases; junction bases outside the gene matches: 8. How the authors handled the data: Reference gene primer amplification in the assay estimated nucleated cell counts. Repertoires were generated with immunoSEQ multiplex PCR, while TCRdb's copy carries only in-frame clones and drops some. That table supplies the V and J calls and clone size; D and trimming were determined from the DNA. The table shows 55,000 to 70,000 clones, with around 87% occurring only once. The TCR sequence derives from a man in his 60s with acute or convalescent COVID-19. The sample comprised peripheral blood. The rearrangement links TRBV5-1 to TRBJ2-6, with 7 bases identical to TRBD1. The CDR3 is CASSTGTVRGANVLTF. As DNA, the CDR3 is TGCGCCAGCAGCACCGGGACAGTGCGGGGGGCCAACGTCCTGACTTTC.